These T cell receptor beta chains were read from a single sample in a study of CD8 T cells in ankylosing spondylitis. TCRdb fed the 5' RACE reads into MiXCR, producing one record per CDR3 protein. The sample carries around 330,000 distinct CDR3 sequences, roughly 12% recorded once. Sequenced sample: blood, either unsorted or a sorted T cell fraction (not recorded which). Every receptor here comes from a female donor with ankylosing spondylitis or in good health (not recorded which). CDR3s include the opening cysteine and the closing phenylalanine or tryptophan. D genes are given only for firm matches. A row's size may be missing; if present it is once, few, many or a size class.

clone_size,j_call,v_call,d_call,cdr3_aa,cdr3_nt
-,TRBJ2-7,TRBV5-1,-,CASSLGAVGDSYEQYF,TGCGCCAGCAGCCTGGGGGCTGTGGGGGACTCCTACGAGCAGTACTTC
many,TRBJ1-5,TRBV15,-,CATSRNDQPQHF,TGTGCCACCAGCAGAAACGATCAGCCCCAGCATTTT
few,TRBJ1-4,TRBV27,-,CASSFANEKLFF,TGTGCCAGCAGTTTTGCTAATGAAAAACTGTTTTTT
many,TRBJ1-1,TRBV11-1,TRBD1,CASSTRTGVNTEAFF,TGTGCCAGCAGCACCCGGACAGGGGTGAACACTGAAGCTTTCTTT
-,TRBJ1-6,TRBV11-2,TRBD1,CASSLEGRQGLNSPLHF,TGTGCCAGCAGCTTAGAAGGGAGACAGGGGTTAAATTCACCCCTCCACTTT
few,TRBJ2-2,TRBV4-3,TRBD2,CASSQRLAGGWDTGELFF,TGCGCCAGCAGCCAGAGACTAGCGGGAGGGTGGGATACCGGGGAGCTGTTTTTT
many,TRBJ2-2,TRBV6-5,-,CATGNPARLFF,TGTGCCACCGGGAACCCTGCGAGACTGTTTTTT
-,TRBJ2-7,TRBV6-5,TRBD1,CASSYYPPAGTGNEQYF,TGTGCCAGCAGTTACTATCCCCCTGCGGGGACAGGGAACGAGCAGTACTTC
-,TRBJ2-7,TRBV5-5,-,CASTGQSLPEQYF,TGTGCCAGCACTGGACAGAGTCTCCCCGAGCAGTACTTC
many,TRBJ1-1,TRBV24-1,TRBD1,CATTGAAGTEAFF,TGTGCCACGACAGGGGCGGCGGGCACTGAAGCTTTCTTT
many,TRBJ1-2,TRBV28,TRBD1,CASSPGQVHGYTF,TGTGCCAGCAGCCCTGGACAGGTTCATGGCTACACCTTC
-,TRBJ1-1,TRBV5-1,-,CASSLRPMGASTEAFF,TGCGCCAGCAGCTTGAGACCCATGGGGGCGAGTACTGAAGCTTTCTTT
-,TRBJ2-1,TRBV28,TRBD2,CASSFSRTSGRVNEQFF,TGTGCCAGCAGTTTTTCCCGGACTAGCGGGAGGGTGAATGAGCAGTTCTTC
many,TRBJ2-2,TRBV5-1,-,CASVLDWVNTGELFF,TGCGCCAGCGTGCTCGACTGGGTTAACACCGGGGAGCTGTTTTTT
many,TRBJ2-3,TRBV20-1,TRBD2,CNAVLAGATDTQYF,TGCAACGCCGTACTAGCGGGTGCCACAGATACGCAGTATTTT